Listed here are 6 T cell receptor beta chains from one sample, sequenced in a study. Adaptor-ligated barcode primers were used to amplify TRBV12-4/TRBJ1-2 clonotypes. TCRdb itself ran the multiplex PCR reads through MiXCR, one entry per CDR3 protein. This table holds under 200 distinct CDR3 sequences, over 7.5% found once. Tregs were sorted as CD4+CD25+CD127-/low cells. The material sequenced was Tregs sorted from blood. The receptors stem from a female donor with breast cancer.

This clonotype is termed medium-sized. The chain uses TRBV12-3 or TRBV12-4 and TRBJ1-2; D remains ambiguous. The CDR3 is 12 residues long. V lost 3 bases and J lost 7, with 9 bases in between. This CDR3 is CASSFQWGGYTF. CDR3 in DNA: TGTGCCAGCAGTTTCCAGTGGGGTGGCTACACCTTC.

This clonotype counts as hyperexpanded. The gene calls are TRBV12-3 or TRBV12-4 and TRBJ1-2, with a possible D match to TRBD1 (6 bases). Trimming cost V 7 bases and J 8 bases, with 20 bases left between them. This CDR3 is 14 amino acids long. The CDR3 spells CASNQGTGEFGYTF. The CDR3 DNA follows: TGTGCCAGCAACCAGGGGACCGGGGAGTTCGGCTACACCTTC.

This clonotype is judged large. The V and J genes are TRBV12-3 or TRBV12-4 and TRBJ1-2; D not certain. The CDR3 length is 14 residues. The V end was cut by 3 bases, the J end by 3 bases, with 11 bases between. CDR3 nucleotides: TGTGCCAGCAGTTTCGGTCGGGTTGACTATGGCTACACCTTC. This codes for CASSFGRVDYGYTF.

The chain employs TRBV12-3 or TRBV12-4 and TRBJ1-2; 7 bases agree with TRBD1. This CDR3 is 12 amino acids long. Trimming took 6 bases from V and 2 from J; bases not matched to a gene: 0. CDR3 loop: CASRTGNYGYTF. DNA for the CDR3: TGTGCCAGCAGGACAGGGAACTATGGCTACACCTTC.

This clonotype counts as medium-sized. This sequence joins TRBV12-3 or TRBV12-4 and TRBJ1-2; no firm D call. V lost 1 base to trimming and J lost 0 bases, with 9 bases between them. The CDR3 has 15 residues. DNA of the CDR3: TGTGCCAGCAGTTTAGTGACCGGAGCTAACTATGGCTACACCTTC. It encodes CASSLVTGANYGYTF.

Regarding this clonotype: Compared with germline, one end of the junction differs, possibly owing to a read error. The chain carries TRBV12-3 or TRBV12-4 and TRBJ1-2; 7 nucleotides line up with TRBD1. The CDR3 totals 10 residues. This chain's CDR3 is CASRMTGTSF. The CDR3 DNA sequence: TGTGCCAGCAGAATGACAGGGACGTCCTTC.